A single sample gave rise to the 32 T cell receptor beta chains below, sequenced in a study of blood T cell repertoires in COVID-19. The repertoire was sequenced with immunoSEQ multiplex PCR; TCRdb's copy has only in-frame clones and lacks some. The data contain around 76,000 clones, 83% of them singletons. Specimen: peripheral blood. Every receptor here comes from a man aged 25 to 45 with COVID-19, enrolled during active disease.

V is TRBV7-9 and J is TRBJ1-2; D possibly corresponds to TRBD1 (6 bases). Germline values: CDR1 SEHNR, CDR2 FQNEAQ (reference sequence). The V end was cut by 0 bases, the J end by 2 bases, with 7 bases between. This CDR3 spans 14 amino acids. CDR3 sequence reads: CASSLAGQNYGYTF. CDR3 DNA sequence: TGTGCCAGCAGCTTAGCCGGACAGAACTATGGCTACACCTTC. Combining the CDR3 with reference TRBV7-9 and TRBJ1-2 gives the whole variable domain DTGVSQNPRHKITKRGQNVTFRCDPISEHNRLYWYRQTLGQGPEFLTYFQNEAQLEKSRLLSDRFSAERPKGSFSTLEIQRTEQGDSAMYLCASSLAGQNYGYTFGSGTRLTVV.

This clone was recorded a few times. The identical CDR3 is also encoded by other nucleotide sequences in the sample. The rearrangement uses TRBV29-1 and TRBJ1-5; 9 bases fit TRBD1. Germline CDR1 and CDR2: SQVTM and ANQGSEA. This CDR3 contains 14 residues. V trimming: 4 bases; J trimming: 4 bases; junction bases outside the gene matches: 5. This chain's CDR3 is CSVGGTGINQPQHF. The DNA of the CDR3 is TGCAGCGTTGGAGGGACAGGGATAAATCAGCCCCAGCATTTT.

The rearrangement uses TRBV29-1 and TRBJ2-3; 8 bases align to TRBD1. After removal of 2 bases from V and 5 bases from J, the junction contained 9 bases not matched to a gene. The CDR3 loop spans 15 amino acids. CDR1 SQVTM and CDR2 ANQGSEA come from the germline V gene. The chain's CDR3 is CSVEHDYRGRDTQYF. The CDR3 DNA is TGCAGCGTTGAACACGATTACAGGGGGAGAGATACGCAGTATTTT.

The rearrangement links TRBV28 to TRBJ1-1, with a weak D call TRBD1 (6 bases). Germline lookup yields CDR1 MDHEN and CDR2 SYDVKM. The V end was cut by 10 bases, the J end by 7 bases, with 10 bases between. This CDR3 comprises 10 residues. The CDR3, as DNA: TGTGCCACAGGCAGGGGTGAAGCTTTCTTT. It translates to CATGRGEAFF.

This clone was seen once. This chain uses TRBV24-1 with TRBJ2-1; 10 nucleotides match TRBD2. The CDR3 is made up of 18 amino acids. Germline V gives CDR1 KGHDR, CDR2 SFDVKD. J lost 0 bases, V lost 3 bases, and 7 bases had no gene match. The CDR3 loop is CATSDTASGSSSYNEQFF. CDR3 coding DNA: TGTGCCACCAGTGATACGGCTAGCGGGAGCTCCTCCTACAATGAGCAGTTCTTC.

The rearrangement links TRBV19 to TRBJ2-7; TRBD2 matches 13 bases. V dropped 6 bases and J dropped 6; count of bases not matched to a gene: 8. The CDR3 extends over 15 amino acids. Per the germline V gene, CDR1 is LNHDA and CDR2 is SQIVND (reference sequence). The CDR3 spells CASRRTSGSPGEQYF. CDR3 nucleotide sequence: TGTGCCAGTAGACGGACTAGCGGGAGTCCGGGCGAGCAGTACTTC.

The CDR3 nucleotides read TGTGCCAGCCGCCGGACAGGGAACACTGAAGCTTTCTTT. It translates to CASRRTGNTEAFF. The V gene is TRBV2, the J gene TRBJ1-1; 7 bases match TRBD1. J lost 1 base, V lost 8 bases, and 4 bases had no gene match. The germline V gene encodes CDR1 SNHLY and CDR2 FYNNEI. The CDR3 runs to 13 residues.

The CDR3 sequence: CASSDYRGGSNQPQHF. The CDR3 region has the DNA TGTGCCAGCAGTGACTACAGGGGAGGTAGCAATCAGCCCCAGCATTTT. V usage is TRBV27 and J usage is TRBJ1-5, with 7 nucleotides matching TRBD1. The CDR3 is 16 residues long. The ends lost 5 bases at V and 0 bases at J; junction bases unmatched: 7. CDR1 MNHEY and CDR2 SMNVEV come from the germline V gene (reference sequence).

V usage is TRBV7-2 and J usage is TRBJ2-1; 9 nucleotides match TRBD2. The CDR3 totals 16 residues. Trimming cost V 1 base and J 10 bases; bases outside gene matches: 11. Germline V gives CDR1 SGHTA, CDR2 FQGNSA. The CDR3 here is CASSLDPEGAGGEQFF. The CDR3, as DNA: TGTGCCAGCAGCTTAGATCCAGAAGGAGCGGGAGGAGAGCAGTTCTTC.

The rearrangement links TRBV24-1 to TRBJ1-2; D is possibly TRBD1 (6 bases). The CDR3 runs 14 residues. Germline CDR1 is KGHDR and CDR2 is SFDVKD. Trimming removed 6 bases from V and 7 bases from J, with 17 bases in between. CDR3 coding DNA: TGTGCCACCAGTACGGGACAACTGGCCGGTGGCTACACCTTC. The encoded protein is CATSTGQLAGGYTF.

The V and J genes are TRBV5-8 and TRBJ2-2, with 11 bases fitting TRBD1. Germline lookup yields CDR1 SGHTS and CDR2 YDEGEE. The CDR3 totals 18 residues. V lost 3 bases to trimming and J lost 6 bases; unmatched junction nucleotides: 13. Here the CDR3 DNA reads TGTGCCAGCAGCTGGGACAGGGGGTACATCTGGACCCCCGGGGAGCTGTTTTTT. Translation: CASSWDRGYIWTPGELFF. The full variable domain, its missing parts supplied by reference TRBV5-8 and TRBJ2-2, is EAGVTQSPTHLIKTRGQQATLRCSPISGHTSVYWYQQALGLGLQFLLWYDEGEERNRGNFPPRFSGRQFPNYSSELNVNALELEDSALYLCASSWDRGYIWTPGELFFGEGSRLTVL.

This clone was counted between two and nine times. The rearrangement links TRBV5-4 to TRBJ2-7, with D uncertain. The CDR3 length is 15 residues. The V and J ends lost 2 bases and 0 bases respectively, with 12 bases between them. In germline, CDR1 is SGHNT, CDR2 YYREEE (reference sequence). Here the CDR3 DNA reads TGTGCCAGCAGCTTTCGTGGTTCCAGCTCCTACGAGCAGTACTTC. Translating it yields CASSFRGSSSYEQYF.

CDR3 in amino acids: CAISGGTLETQYF. As DNA, the CDR3 is TGTGCCATCAGTGGGGGCACCCTAGAGACCCAGTACTTC. The chain links TRBV10-3 to TRBJ2-5, with a possible D match to TRBD1 (5 bases). Germline V CDR1 and CDR2: ENHRY, SYGVKD. V was shortened by 4 bases and J by 4 bases, with 10 bases between the two germline ends. This CDR3 is built from 13 residues.

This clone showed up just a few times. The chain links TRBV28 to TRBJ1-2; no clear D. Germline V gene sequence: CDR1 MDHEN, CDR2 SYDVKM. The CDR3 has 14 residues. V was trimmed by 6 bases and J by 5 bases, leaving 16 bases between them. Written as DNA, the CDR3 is TGTGCCAGCAGCGAAGGGAGCCGGACTTATGGCTACACCTTC. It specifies CASSEGSRTYGYTF.

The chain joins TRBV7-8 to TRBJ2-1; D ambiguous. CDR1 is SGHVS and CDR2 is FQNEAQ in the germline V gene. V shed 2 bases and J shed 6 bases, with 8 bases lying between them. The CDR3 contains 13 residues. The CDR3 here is CASSLPTFNEQFF. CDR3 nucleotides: TGTGCCAGCAGCTTACCGACATTCAATGAGCAGTTCTTC.

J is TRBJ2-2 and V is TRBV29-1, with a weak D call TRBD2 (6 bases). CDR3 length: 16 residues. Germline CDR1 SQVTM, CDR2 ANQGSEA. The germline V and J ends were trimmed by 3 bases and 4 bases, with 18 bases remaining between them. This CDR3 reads CSVESRGTGSTGELFF. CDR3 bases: TGCAGCGTTGAGTCGCGCGGGACGGGCAGCACCGGGGAGCTGTTTTTT.

Here the CDR3 reads CASSSTVIYGYTF. Here the CDR3 DNA reads TGTGCCAGCAGCTCCACAGTTATCTATGGCTACACCTTC. The chain combines TRBV7-9 with TRBJ1-2; no reliable D call. Germline CDR1 SEHNR, CDR2 FQNEAQ (reference sequence). CDR3 length: 13 residues. Trimming cost V 4 bases and J 4 bases, with 10 bases left between them.

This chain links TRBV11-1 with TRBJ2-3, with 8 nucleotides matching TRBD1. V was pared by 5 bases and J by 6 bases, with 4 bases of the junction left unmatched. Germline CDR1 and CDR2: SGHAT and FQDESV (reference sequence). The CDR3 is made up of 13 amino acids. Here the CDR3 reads CASSLGQADTQYF. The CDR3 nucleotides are TGTGCCAGCAGCCTGGGACAGGCCGATACGCAGTATTTT.

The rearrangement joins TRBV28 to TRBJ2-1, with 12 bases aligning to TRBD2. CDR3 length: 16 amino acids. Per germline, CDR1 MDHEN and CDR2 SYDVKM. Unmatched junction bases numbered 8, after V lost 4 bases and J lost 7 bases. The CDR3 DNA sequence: TGTGCCAGCAGTTATCTAGCGGGAGGGCCGAGGAATGAGCAGTTCTTC. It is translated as CASSYLAGGPRNEQFF. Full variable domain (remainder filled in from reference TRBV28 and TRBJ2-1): DVKVTQSSRYLVKRTGEKVFLECVQDMDHENMFWYRQDPGLGLRLIYFSYDVKMKEKGDIPEGYSVSREKKERFSLILESASTNQTSMYLCASSYLAGGPRNEQFFGPGTRLTVL.

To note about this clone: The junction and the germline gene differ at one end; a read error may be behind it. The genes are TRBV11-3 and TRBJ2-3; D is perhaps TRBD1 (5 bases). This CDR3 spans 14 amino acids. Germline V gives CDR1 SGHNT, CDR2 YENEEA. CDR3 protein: CASSRRRGTDTRYF. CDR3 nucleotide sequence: TGTGCCAGCAGCCGTCGTAGGGGCACAGATACGCGGTATTTT.

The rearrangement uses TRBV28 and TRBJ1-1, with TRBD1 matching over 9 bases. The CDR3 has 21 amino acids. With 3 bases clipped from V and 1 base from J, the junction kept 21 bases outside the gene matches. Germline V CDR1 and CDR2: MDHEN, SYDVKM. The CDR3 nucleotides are TGTGCCAGCAGTTTCCAACCACCACACAGGGGGCTGAGGTGGCCGAACACTGAAGCTTTCTTT. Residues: CASSFQPPHRGLRWPNTEAFF.

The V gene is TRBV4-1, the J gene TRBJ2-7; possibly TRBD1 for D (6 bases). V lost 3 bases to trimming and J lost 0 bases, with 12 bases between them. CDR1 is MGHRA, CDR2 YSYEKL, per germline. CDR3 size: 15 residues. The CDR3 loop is CASSHRQALSYEQYF. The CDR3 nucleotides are TGCGCCAGCAGCCATCGACAGGCTCTCTCCTACGAGCAGTACTTC.

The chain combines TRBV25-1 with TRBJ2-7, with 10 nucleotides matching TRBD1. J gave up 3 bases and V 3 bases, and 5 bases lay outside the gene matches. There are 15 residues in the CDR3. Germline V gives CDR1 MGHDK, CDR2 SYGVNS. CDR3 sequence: CASSDGTGAHYEQYF. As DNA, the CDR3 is TGTGCCAGCAGTGACGGGACAGGGGCACACTACGAGCAGTACTTC.

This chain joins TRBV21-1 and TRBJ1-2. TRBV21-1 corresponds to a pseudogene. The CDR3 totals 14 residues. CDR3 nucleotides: TGTGCCACCAGAGAGGAGGGGACTAACTATGGCTACACCTTC. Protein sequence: CATREEGTNYGYTF.

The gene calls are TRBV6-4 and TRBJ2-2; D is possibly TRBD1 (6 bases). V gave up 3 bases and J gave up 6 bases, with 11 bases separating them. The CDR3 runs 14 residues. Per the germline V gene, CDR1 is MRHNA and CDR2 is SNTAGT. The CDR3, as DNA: TGTGCCAGCAGTGAGACTCAGGGGCCCGGGGAGCTGTTTTTT. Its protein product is CASSETQGPGELFF.

Here the CDR3 DNA reads TGTGCCAGCAGTTATGGACAGGGCACAGATACGCAGTATTTT. Amino acids: CASSYGQGTDTQYF. V and J are TRBV6-5 and TRBJ2-3; 7 bases are a match to TRBD1. The CDR3 is 14 residues long. V lost 3 bases and J lost 1; bases outside the gene matches: 1. The germline V gene encodes CDR1 MNHEY and CDR2 SVGAGI.

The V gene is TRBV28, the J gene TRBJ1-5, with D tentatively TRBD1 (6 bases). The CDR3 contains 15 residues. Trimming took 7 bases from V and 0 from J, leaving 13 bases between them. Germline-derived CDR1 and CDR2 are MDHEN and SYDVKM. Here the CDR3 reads CASIPGTTSNQPQHF. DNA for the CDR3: TGTGCCAGCATCCCCGGGACAACTAGCAATCAGCCCCAGCATTTT.

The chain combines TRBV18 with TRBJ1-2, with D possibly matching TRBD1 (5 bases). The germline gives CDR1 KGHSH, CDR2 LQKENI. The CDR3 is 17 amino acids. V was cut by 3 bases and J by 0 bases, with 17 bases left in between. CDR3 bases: TGTGCCAGCTCACCTTCCGCAGGGTCGTCGGCTAACTATGGCTACACCTTC. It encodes CASSPSAGSSANYGYTF. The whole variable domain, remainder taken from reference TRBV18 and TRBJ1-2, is NAGVMQNPRHLVRRRGQEARLRCSPMKGHSHVYWYRQLPEEGLKFMVYLQKENIIDESGMPKERFSAEFPKEGPSILRIQQVVRGDSAAYFCASSPSAGSSANYGYTFGSGTRLTVV.

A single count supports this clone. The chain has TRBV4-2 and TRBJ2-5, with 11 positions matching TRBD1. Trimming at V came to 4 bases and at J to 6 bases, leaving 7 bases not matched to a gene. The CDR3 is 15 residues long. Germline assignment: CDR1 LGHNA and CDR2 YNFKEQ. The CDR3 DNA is TGTGCCAGCAGCCCCTACGGGACAGGGGGACAGACCCAGTACTTC. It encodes CASSPYGTGGQTQYF.

CDR3 coding DNA: TGTGCCAGCAGTTTAGGGGGCGAGGCTGAAAAACTGTTTTTT. This gives the protein CASSLGGEAEKLFF. The gene calls are TRBV27 and TRBJ1-4, with D tentatively TRBD1 (6 bases). There are 14 residues in the CDR3. From germline, CDR1 is MNHEY and CDR2 SMNVEV (reference sequence). Trimming left V 2 bases short and J 7 bases short, with 11 bases between.

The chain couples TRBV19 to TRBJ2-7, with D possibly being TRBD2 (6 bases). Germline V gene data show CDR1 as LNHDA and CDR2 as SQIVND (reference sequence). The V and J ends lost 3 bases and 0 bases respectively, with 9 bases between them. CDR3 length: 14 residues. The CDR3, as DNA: TGTGCCAGTAGTATCGGCGGGACCTCCTACGAGCAGTACTTC. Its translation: CASSIGGTSYEQYF.

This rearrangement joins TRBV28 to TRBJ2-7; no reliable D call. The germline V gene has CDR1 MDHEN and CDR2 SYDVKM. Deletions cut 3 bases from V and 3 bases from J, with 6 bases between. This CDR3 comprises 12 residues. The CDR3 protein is CASSFPSYEQYF. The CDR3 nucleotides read TGTGCCAGCAGTTTTCCCAGCTACGAGCAGTACTTC.